This TCR beta chain is drawn from a study of human T cells and chemical hapten exposure. Turning to the study itself: For the roughly 25-week duration of the study, patients were given weekly doses of diphenylcyclopropenone on the scalp.

This clonotype was observed at least ten times. Authors' methods: A per-sample median of about 100,000 TCRs was observed, with counts ranging from roughly 20,000 to 690,600. TCRdb reanalysed the RACE reads using MiXCR and keeps one entry per CDR3 protein. The V and J calls, along with clone size, are taken from TCRdb and not from the paper's own processing. The data hold 300,000 to 450,000 distinct CDR3 sequences, with approximately 5.1% observed a single time. The V and J ends lost 5 bases and 7 bases, in that order; junction bases with no gene match: 16. Germline V gene lookup returns CDR1 DFQATT and CDR2 SNEGSKA (reference sequence). This CDR3 spans 15 amino acids. Time point meaning: patch test 1, 2 weeks after DPC sensitization. The treatment denotes: therapeutic diphenylcyclopropenone sensitization with weekly scalp DPC.

The chain uses TRBV20-1 and TRBJ2-7, with 8 nucleotides matching TRBD2. The TCR originated in a woman aged 50 to 60 with alopecia areata. Some clones in this sample may be carry-over from other donors' samples. The starting material was whole blood, obtained in connection with sensitization to the hapten diphenylcyclopropenone (DPC). Written as DNA, the CDR3 is TGCAGTGCTCATATCACCGGGACTAGTCTTGAGGAGCAGTACTTC. Translated, it gives CSAHITGTSLEEQYF.